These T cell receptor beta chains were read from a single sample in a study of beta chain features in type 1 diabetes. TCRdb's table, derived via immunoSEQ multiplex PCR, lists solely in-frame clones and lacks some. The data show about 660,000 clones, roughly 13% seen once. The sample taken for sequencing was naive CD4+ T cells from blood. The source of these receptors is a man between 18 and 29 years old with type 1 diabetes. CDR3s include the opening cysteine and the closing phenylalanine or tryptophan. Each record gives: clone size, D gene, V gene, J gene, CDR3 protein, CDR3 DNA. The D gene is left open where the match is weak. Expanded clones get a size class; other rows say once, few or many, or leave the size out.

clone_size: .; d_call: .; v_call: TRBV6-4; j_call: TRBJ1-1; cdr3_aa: CASSEVPGVTEAFF; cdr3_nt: TGTGCCAGCAGTGAGGTTCCCGGGGTTACTGAAGCTTTCTTT
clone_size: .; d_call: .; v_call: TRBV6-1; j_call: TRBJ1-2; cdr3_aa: CASSVSGVANYGYTF; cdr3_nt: TGTGCCAGCAGCGTCTCCGGGGTAGCTAACTATGGCTACACCTTC
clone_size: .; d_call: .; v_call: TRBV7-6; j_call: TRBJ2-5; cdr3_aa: CASSWEGFRETQYF; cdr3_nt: TGTGCCAGCAGCTGGGAAGGATTCCGAGAGACCCAGTACTTC
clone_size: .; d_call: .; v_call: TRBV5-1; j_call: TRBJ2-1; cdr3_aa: CASSSTPGTTTNEQFF; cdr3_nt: TGCGCCAGCAGCTCGACCCCCGGGACGACCACGAATGAGCAGTTCTTC
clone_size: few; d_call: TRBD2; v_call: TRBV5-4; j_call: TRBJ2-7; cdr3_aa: CASSLEASGAEQYF; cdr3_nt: TGTGCCAGCAGCTTGGAGGCTAGCGGAGCAGAGCAGTACTTC
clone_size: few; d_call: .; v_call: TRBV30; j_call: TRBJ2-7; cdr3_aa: CAWSYVDEQYF; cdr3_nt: TGTGCCTGGAGTTACGTCGACGAGCAGTACTTC
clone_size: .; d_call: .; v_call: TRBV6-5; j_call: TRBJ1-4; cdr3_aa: CASKPGDPLGKLFF; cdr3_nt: TGTGCCAGCAAACCAGGAGATCCTTTGGGGAAACTGTTTTTT
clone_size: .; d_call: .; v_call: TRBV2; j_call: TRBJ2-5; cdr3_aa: CASSEERLQETQYF; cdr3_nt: TGTGCCAGCAGTGAAGAGCGACTACAAGAGACCCAGTACTTC
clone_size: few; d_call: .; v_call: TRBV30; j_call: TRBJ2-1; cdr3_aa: CACRTSSYNEQFF; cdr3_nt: TGTGCCTGTCGAACTAGCTCCTACAATGAGCAGTTCTTC
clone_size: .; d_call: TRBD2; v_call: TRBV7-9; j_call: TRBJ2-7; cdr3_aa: CASSALRASGGAHEQYF; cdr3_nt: TGTGCCAGCAGCGCCCTCCGGGCTAGCGGGGGGGCCCACGAGCAGTACTTC
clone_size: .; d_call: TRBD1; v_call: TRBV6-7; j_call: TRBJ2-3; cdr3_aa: CASSYSGTGCADTQYF; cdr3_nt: TGTGCCAGCAGTTACTCCGGGACAGGATGCGCAGATACGCAGTATTTT
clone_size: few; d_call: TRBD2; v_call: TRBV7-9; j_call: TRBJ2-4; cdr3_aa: CASDGSGKDKNIQYF; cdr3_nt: TGTGCCAGCGACGGAAGCGGGAAAGACAAAAACATTCAGTACTTC
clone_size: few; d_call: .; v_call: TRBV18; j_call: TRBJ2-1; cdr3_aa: CASSPGTRSTNEQFF; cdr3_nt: TGTGCCAGCTCACCTGGGACCCGGAGTACCAATGAGCAGTTCTTC
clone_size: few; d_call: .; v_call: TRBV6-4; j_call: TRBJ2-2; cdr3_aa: CASSPWENTGELFF; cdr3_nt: TGTGCCAGCAGTCCGTGGGAGAACACCGGGGAGCTGTTTTTT
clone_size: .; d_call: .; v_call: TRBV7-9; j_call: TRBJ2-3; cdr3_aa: CAGPRSTDTQYF; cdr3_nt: TGTGCCGGTCCGAGAAGCACAGATACGCAGTATTTT
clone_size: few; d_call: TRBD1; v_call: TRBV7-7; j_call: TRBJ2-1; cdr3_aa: CASSMSGGAYNEQFF; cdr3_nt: TGTGCTAGCAGCATGTCAGGGGGCGCCTACAATGAGCAGTTCTTC
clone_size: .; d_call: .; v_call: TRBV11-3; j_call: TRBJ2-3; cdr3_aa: CASSLRSTGQGTDTQYF; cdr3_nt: TGTGCCAGCAGCCTACGTTCGACAGGTCAGGGCACAGATACGCAGTATTTT
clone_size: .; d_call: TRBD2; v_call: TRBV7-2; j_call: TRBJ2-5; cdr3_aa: CASSLTGGIQETQYF; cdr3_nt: TGTGCCAGCAGCTTAACGGGGGGGATCCAAGAGACCCAGTACTTC
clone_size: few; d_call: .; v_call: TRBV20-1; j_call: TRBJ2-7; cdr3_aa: CSARSPQYF; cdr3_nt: TGCAGTGCTAGATCCCCCCAGTACTTC
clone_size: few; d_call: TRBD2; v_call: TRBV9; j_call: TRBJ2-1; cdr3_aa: CASSVLAGSSYNEQFF; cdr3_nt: TGTGCCAGCAGCGTATTAGCGGGTAGCTCCTACAATGAGCAGTTCTTC
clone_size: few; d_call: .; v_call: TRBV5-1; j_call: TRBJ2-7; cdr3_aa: CASSSGQPPYEQYF; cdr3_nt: TGCGCCAGCAGCTCCGGACAGCCGCCGTACGAGCAGTACTTC
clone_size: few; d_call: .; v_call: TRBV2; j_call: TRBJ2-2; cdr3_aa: CASSETSGAGELFF; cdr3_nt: TGTGCCAGCAGTGAGACAAGTGGCGCCGGGGAGCTGTTTTTT
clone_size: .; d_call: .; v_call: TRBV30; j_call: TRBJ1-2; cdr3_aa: CAWSTVGGYTF; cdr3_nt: TGTGCCTGGAGTACAGTTGGGGGCTACACCTTC
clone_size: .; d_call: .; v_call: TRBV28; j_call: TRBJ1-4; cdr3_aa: CASSPREKLFF; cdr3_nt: TGTGCCAGCAGCCCCCGTGAAAAACTGTTTTTT
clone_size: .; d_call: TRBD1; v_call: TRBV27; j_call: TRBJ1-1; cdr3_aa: CASSPAGTGGRWGTEAFF; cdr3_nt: TGTGCCAGCAGTCCGGCCGGGACAGGGGGCCGTTGGGGCACTGAAGCTTTCTTT
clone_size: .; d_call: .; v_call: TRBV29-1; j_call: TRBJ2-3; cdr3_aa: CSVEGAVRSDTQYF; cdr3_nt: TGCAGCGTTGAAGGGGCCGTAAGGTCAGATACGCAGTATTTT
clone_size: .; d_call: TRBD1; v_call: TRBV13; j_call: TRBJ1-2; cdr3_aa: CASSRLGQGGGYTF; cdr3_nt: TGTGCCAGCAGCCGCTTGGGACAGGGCGGAGGCTACACCTTC
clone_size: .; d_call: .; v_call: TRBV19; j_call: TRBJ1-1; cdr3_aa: CASSIPGAPVEAFF; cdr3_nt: TGTGCCAGTAGTATTCCAGGGGCGCCGGTTGAAGCTTTCTTT
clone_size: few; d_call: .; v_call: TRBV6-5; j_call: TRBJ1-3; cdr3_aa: CASSYSIGNTIYF; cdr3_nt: TGTGCCAGCAGTTACTCAATCGGCAACACCATATATTTT
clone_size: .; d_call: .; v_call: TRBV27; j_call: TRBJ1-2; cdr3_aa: CASRKGYGYTF; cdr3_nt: TGTGCCAGCAGGAAGGGCTATGGCTACACCTTC
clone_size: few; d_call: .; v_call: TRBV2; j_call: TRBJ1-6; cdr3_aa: CASRRDRNSPLHF; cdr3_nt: TGTGCCAGCAGGAGGGACCGTAATTCACCCCTCCACTTT
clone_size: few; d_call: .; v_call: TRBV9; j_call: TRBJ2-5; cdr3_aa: CASSVRPLRAQYF; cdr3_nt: TGTGCCAGCAGCGTCAGGCCCCTACGCGCCCAGTACTTC
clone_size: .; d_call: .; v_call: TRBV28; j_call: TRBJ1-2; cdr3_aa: CASSFPPYGYTF; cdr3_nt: TGTGCCAGCAGTTTCCCTCCCTATGGCTACACCTTC
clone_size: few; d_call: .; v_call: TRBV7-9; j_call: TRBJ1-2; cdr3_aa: CASSFPTDNYGYTF; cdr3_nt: TGTGCCAGCAGCTTCCCGACAGATAACTATGGCTACACCTTC
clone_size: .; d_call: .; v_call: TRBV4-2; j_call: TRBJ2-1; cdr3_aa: CASSQVSSVNSYNEQFF; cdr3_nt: TGTGCCAGCAGCCAAGTATCAAGCGTCAACTCCTACAATGAGCAGTTCTTC
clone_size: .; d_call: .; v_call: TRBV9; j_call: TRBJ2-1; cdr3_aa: CASSVGGSYNEQFF; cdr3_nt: TGTGCCAGCAGCGTAGGGGGTTCCTACAATGAGCAGTTCTTC
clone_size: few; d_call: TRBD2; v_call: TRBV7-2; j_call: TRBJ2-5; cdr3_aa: CASSLRGDYRQETQYF; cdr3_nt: TGTGCCAGCAGCTTAAGAGGGGACTACCGACAAGAGACCCAGTACTTC
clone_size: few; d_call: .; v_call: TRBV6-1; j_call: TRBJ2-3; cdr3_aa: CASSFPGTDTQYF; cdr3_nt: TGTGCCAGCAGTTTCCCGGGCACAGATACGCAGTATTTT
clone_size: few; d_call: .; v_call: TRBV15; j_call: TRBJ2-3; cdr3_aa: CATSPEIGLRTDTQYF; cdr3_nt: TGTGCCACCAGCCCAGAGATTGGTCTCCGCACAGATACGCAGTATTTT
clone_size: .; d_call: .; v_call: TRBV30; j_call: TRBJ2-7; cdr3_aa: CAWSWLARSYEQYF; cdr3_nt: TGTGCCTGGAGTTGGCTAGCGAGGAGCTACGAGCAGTACTTC
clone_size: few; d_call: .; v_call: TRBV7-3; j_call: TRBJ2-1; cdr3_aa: CASSLIGEQFF; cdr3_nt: TGTGCCAGCAGCTTAATTGGTGAGCAGTTCTTC
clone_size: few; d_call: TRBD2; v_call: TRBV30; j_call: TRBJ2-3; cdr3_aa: CAWNSGGLGDTQYF; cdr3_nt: TGTGCCTGGAATAGCGGGGGTTTGGGAGATACGCAGTATTTT
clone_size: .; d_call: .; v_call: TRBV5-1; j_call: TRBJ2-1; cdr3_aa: CASSLESGDRYNEQFF; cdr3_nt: TGCGCCAGCAGCTTGGAATCCGGGGATCGCTACAATGAGCAGTTCTTC
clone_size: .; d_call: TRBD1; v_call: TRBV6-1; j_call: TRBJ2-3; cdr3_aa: CASSERDRGFTDTQYF; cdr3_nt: TGTGCCAGCAGTGAAAGGGACAGGGGGTTTACAGATACGCAGTATTTT
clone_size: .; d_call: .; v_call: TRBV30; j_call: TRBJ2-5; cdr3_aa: CAWGSRRVSGAGETQYF; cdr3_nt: TGTGCCTGGGGTTCCCGGAGAGTTTCGGGGGCTGGTGAGACCCAGTACTTC
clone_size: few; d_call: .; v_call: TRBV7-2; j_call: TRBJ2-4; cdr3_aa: CASSLMGAKNIQYF; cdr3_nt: TGTGCCAGCAGCTTGATGGGGGCCAAAAACATTCAGTACTTC
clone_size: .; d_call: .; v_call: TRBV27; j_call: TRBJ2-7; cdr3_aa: CASSLGVSGPYEQYF; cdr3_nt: TGTGCCAGCAGTCTAGGGGTATCAGGCCCCTACGAGCAGTACTTC
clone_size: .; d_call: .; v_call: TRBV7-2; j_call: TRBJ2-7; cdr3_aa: CASSSLGGQVYEQYF; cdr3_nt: TGTGCCAGCAGCTCCCTGGGGGGGCAGGTCTACGAGCAGTACTTC
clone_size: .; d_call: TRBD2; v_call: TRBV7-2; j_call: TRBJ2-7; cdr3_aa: CASSSSGTSEQYF; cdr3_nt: TGTGCCAGCAGCTCTAGCGGGACCAGCGAGCAGTACTTC
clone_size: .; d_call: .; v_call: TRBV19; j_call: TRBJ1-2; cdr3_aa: CASSIGTRGVYTF; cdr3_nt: TGTGCCAGTAGTATCGGGACCCGGGGGGTCTACACCTTC
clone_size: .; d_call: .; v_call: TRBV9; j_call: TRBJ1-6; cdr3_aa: CASSGEGIGNSPLHF; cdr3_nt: TGTGCCAGCAGCGGCGAGGGAATCGGTAATTCACCCCTCCACTTT
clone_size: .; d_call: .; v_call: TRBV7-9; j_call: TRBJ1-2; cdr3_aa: CASSFRRQADGYTF; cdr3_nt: TGTGCCAGCAGCTTTCGACGACAGGCGGATGGCTACACCTTC
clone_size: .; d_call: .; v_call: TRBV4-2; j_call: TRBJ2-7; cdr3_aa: CASSRGYGPYEQYF; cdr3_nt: TGTGCCAGCAGCCGCGGCTACGGTCCCTACGAGCAGTACTTC
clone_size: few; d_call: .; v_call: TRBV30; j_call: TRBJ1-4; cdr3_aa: CAWNRGDEKLFF; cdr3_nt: TGTGCCTGGAATAGGGGGGATGAAAAACTGTTTTTT
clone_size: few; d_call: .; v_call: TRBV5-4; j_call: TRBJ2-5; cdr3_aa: CASSPQRNQETQYF; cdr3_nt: TGTGCCAGCAGCCCGCAGCGGAACCAAGAGACCCAGTACTTC
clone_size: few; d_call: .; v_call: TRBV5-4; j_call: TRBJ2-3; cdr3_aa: CASTPPPGAMGTDTQYF; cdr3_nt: TGTGCCAGCACCCCCCCGCCTGGGGCCATGGGCACAGATACGCAGTATTTT
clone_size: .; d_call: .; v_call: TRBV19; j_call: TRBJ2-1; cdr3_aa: CASSYLGGYEQFF; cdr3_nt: TGTGCCAGTAGTTACCTTGGGGGGTATGAGCAGTTCTTC
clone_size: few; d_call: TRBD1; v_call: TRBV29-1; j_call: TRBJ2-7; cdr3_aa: CSATGQGPHEQYF; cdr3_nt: TGCAGCGCGACAGGACAGGGGCCTCACGAGCAGTACTTC
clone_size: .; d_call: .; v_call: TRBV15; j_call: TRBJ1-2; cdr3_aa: CATSSGQNNYGYTF; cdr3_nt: TGTGCCACCAGCAGCGGACAGAACAACTATGGCTACACCTTC